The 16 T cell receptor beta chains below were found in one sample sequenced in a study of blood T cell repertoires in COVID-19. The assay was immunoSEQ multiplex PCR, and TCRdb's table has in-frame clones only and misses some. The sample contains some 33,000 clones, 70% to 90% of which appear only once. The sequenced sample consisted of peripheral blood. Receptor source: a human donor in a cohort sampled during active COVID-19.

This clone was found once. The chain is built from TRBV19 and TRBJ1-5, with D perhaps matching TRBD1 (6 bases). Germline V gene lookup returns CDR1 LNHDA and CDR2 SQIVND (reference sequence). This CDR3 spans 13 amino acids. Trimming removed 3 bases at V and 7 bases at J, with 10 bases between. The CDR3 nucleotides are TGTGCCAGTAGTATGGGGGCTTACCAGCCCCAGCATTTT. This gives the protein CASSMGAYQPQHF.

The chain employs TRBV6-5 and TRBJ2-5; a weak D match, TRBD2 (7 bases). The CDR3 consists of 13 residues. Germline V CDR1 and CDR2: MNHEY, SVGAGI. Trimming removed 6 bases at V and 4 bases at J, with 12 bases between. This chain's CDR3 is CASRGGARETQYF. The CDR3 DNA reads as TGTGCCAGCAGGGGGGGGGCCCGAGAGACCCAGTACTTC.

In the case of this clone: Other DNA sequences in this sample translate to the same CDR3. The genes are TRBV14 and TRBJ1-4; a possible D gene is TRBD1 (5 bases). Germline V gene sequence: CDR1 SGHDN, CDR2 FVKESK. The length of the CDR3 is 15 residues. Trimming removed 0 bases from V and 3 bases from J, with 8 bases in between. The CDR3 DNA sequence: TGTGCCAGCAGCCAAGATGGGGGGGCTAATGAAAAACTGTTTTTT. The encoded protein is CASSQDGGANEKLFF.

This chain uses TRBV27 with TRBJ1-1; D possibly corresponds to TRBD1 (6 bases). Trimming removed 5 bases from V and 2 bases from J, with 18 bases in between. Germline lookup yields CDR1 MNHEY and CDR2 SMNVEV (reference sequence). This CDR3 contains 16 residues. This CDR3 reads CASSDSGALVNTEAFF. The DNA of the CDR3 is TGTGCCAGCAGTGATTCAGGGGCCCTCGTTAACACTGAAGCTTTCTTT.

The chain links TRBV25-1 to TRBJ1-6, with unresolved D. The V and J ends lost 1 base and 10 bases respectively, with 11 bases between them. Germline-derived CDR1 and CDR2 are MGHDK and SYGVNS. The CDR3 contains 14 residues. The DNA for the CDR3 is TGTGCCAGCAGTGAATCTCCTATGACATCACCCCTCCACTTT. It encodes CASSESPMTSPLHF.

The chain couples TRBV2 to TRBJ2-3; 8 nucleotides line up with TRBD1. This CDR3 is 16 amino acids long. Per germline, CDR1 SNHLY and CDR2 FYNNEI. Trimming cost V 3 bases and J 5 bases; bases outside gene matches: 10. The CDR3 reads CASSDPGQDNRDTQYF. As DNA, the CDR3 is TGTGCCAGCAGTGACCCGGGACAGGATAATAGAGATACGCAGTATTTT.

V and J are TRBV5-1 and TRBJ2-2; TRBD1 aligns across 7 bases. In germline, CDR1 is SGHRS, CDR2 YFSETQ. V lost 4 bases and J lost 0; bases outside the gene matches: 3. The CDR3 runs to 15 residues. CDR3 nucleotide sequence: TGCGCCAGCAGCGGACAGGTGACGAACACCGGGGAGCTGTTTTTT. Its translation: CASSGQVTNTGELFF.

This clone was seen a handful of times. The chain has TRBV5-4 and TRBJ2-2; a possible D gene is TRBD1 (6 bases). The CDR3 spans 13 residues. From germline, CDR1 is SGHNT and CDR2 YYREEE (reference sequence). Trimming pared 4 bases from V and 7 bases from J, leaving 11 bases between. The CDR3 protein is CASSIDRRGELFF. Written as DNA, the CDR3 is TGTGCCAGCAGCATTGACAGGCGCGGGGAGCTGTTTTTT. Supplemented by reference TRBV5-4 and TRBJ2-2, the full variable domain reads ETGVTQSPTHLIKTRGQQVTLRCSSQSGHNTVSWYQQALGQGPQFIFQYYREEENGRGNFPPRFSGLQFPNYSSELNVNALELDDSALYLCASSIDRRGELFFGEGSRLTVL.

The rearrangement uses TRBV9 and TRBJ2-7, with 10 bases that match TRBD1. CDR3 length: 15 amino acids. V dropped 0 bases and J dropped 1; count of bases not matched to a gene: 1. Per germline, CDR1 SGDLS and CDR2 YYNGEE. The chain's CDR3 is CASSVGQGASYEQYF. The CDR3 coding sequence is TGTGCCAGCAGCGTAGGACAGGGGGCTTCCTACGAGCAGTACTTC.

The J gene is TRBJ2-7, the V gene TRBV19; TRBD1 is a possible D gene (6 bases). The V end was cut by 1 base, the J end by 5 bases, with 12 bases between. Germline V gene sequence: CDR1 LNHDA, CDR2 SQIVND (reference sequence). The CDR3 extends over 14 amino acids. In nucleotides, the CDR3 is TGTGCCAGTAGTATAGTGGATGGGGGCCACGAGCAGTACTTC. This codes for CASSIVDGGHEQYF.

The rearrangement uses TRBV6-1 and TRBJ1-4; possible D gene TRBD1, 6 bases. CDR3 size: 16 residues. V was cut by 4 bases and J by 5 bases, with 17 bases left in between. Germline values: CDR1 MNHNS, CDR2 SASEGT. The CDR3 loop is CASSVSYRAGNEKLFF. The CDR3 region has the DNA TGTGCCAGCAGTGTCTCCTACAGGGCCGGGAATGAAAAACTGTTTTTT.

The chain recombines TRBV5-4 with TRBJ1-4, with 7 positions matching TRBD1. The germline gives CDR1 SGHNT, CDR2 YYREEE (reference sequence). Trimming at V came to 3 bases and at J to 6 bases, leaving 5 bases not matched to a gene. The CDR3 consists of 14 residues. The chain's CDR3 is CASSSRDSHEKLFF. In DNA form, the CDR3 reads TGTGCCAGCAGCTCCCGGGACAGCCATGAAAAACTGTTTTTT.

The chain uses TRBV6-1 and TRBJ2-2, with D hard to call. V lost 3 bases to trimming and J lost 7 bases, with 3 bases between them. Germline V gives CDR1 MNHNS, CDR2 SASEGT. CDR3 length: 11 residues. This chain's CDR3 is CASSEYGELFF. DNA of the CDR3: TGTGCCAGCAGTGAGTACGGGGAGCTGTTTTTT.

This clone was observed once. The CDR3 DNA reads as TGTGCCAGCAGCTTAGACGGAGCCGACTATGGCTACACCTTC. Amino acids: CASSLDGADYGYTF. The genes are TRBV7-3 and TRBJ1-2; D is unclear. Trimming shortened V by 2 bases and J by 3 bases, and 10 bases separated the two germline ends. Germline CDR1 and CDR2: SGHTA and FQGTGA. The CDR3 has 14 amino acids.

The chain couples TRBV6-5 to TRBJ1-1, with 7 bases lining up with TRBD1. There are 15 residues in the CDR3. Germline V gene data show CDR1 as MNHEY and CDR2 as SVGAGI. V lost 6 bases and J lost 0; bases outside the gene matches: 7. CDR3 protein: CASRRQGPMNTEAFF. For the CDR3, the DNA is TGTGCCAGCAGGAGACAGGGCCCCATGAACACTGAAGCTTTCTTT.

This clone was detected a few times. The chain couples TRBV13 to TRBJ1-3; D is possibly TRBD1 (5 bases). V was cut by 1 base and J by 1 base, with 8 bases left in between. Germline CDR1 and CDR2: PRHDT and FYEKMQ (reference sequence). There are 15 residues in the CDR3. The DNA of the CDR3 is TGTGCCAGCAGCTTAGTCCCAGGGTCTGGAAACACCATATATTTT. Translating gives CASSLVPGSGNTIYF. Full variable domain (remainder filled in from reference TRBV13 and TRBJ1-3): AAGVIQSPRHLIKEKRETATLKCYPIPRHDTVYWYQQGPGQDPQFLISFYEKMQSDKGSIPDRFSAQQFSDYHSELNMSSLELGDSALYFCASSLVPGSGNTIYFGEGSWLTVV.